This T cell receptor beta chain was recorded in a study of blood T cell repertoires in COVID-19 (dated by TCRdb to the early 2020s). Notes on the research overall: Collaborator samples came from the United States, Italy and Spain and covered acute and convalescent phases of COVID-19. The prospective study material was composed of cDNA or gDNA derived from T cells, B-cell-depleted T cells, or PBMCs. Subjects who had been exposed to COVID-19, were actively infected with it, or had recovered from it provided the deeply sampled blood TCRbeta repertoires that made up the dataset. A freely available public database, intended as a resource for researchers studying the immune response to SARS-CoV-2, is where the repertoires were released. The samples were drawn from two sources: the first 160 participants of the ongoing ImmuneRACE study, and 1,254 subjects contributed by 6 global collaborators. Sample metadata almost always included a de-identified subject ID, COVID-19 status, age in years and sex. HLA class I and class II types, where available, came from metadata supplied by the sample provider rather than from assay-based typing. Overall study results and their limits: The amount of clinical and demographic metadata varied by source and participant and was provided uncurated.

Whole blood was collected in K2EDTA tubes by collaborating institutions according to the institutions' own protocols. Collaborator samples were shipped for TCRbeta analysis as frozen whole blood, isolated PBMCs, or DNA extracted from either sample type. The immunoSEQ Assay, a bias-controlled multiplex PCR, was used to amplify TCRbeta CDR3 regions from genomic DNA. The source study handled its data this way. The number of nucleated cells in each sample was estimated from the amplification of reference gene primers within the assay. Sequence reads were collapsed and filtered to measure the absolute abundance of every unique TCRbeta CDR3 rearrangement. For each sample, productive Simpson clonality was calculated as the square root of Simpson's diversity index over productive rearrangements. In TCRdb, the immuneACCESS table is reduced to in-frame sequences with V and J assigned. These tables do not hold every clone; where another copy was compared, an unresolved V gene accounts for under half, and the others remain unexplained. The V and J calls and clone size come from that table; D and trimming were worked out from the DNA. This sample holds 95,000 to 110,000 clones; roughly 84% were observed only once. Of the sample, 4.2% is held by the ten largest clones.

At the junction V is shortened by 6 bases and J by 4 bases; bases outside the gene matches: 8. From the cysteine through the phenylalanine, the CDR3 covers 16 amino acids. Left in the record is the CDR3 DNA by itself, 48 bases read in frame from the first base. CDR1 and CDR2 are read off the germline V gene as SNHLY and FYNNEI. About this clone: This receptor's antigen is unknown. Per-base qualities were not stored, and no clone one base away is much larger.

The chain links TRBV2 with TRBJ2-7; the central 14 bases match TRBD2. This receptor was taken from a human donor in a cohort sampled during active COVID-19. Sequencing input: peripheral blood. CDR3 reads: CASREGLAGAFYEQYF. The sequenced DNA: TGTGCCAGCAGGGAGGGACTAGCGGGAGCCTTTTACGAGCAGTACTTC. This CDR3, with the reference TRBV2 and TRBJ2-7 proteins standing in past its ends, gives the full variable domain EPEVTQTPSHQVTQMGQEVILRCVPISNHLYFYWYRQILGQKVEFLVSFYNNEISEKSEIFDDQFSVERPDGSNFTLKIRSTKLEDSAMYFCASREGLAGAFYEQYFGPGTRLTVT.